This entry features one TCR beta chain sequence. Compared with germline, one end of the junction differs, possibly owing to a read error. This sample stems from a study of T cells in Graves' hyperthyroidism and ophthalmopathy. The CDR3 runs 17 residues. The germline V gene encodes CDR1 SNHLY and CDR2 FYNNEI. RNA transcripts served as the template for amplifying TCR beta CDR3 regions. Carried out on the TCR CDR3, a first-round RT-PCR used the HTBI primer set. Each CDR3 protein is one row after TCRdb ran MiXCR on the multiplex PCR reads. In the table there are roughly 700,000 distinct CDR3 sequences, over 35% of which are singletons.

The sequence derives from a woman in her forties with Graves' hyperthyroidism. The genes are TRBV2 and TRBJ1-5; TRBD1 matches 8 bases. What was sequenced was blood. The CDR3 is CASSFGDRFDSNQSQHF. The DNA for the CDR3 is TGTGCCAGCAGTTTCGGGGACAGGTTCGACAGCAATCAGTCCCAGCATTTT. The whole variable domain, filled in from reference TRBV2 and TRBJ1-5, reads EPEVTQTPSHQVTQMGQEVILRCVPISNHLYFYWYRQILGQKVEFLVSFYNNEISEKSEIFDDQFSVERPDGSNFTLKIRSTKLEDSAMYFCASSFGDRFDSNQSQHFGDGTRLSIL.